These T cell receptor beta chains were read from a single sample in a study of CD8+CD57+ T cells in acquired aplastic anemia. TCRdb analysed the reads with MiXCR anew, one entry per CDR3 protein. In the table there are approximately 250,000 distinct CDR3 sequences, around 82% of which are singletons. Sequenced material: sorted CD4+, CD8+, or CD8+CD57+ T cells (not recorded which) from PBMCs. The receptors come from a human donor with aplastic anemia. The conserved cysteine and the conserved F or W are not part of the CDR3 here.

CDR3aa,j_gene,v_gene
ASSLGRGPGALF,TRBJ2-2,TRBV7-2
ASSISLGTNEAF,TRBJ1-1,TRBV2
ASSLTGQPQHFVLT,TRBJ2-6,TRBV9
ASTERTGLTTDTQY,TRBJ2-3,TRBV6-1
ASSLYRGTDQPQH,TRBJ1-5,TRBV7-8
ASSRGAEQETQY,TRBJ2-5,TRBV5-4
ASSAGSTHEKL,TRBJ2-1,TRBV9
ATSLAGGPDAQY,TRBJ2-3,TRBV15
ASSVGGAATYSQY,TRBJ2-3,TRBV9
AISEVMNTEAF,TRBJ1-1,TRBV10-3
ASSFSHTGELF,TRBJ2-2,TRBV7-8
ASSFQGGPDTHEQF,TRBJ2-1,TRBV7-8
ASSTGRSTRSNEQF,TRBJ2-1,TRBV19
ASSVSGAHNAQY,TRBJ2-3,TRBV9
ATSTRDGEYEQY,TRBJ2-7,TRBV15
SARGPDRDSYEQY,TRBJ2-7,TRBV20-1
ASSLTNGTGDTQY,TRBJ2-3,TRBV7-8
ASSVARTINTVAF,TRBJ1-1,TRBV9
ASSLGAGSDTQY,TRBJ2-3,TRBV11-1
DSSMSLNTEAF,TRBJ2-1,TRBV19
SAREWGGKY,TRBJ2-7,TRBV20-1
ASSSSTEHPIQTEAF,TRBJ1-1,TRBV9
ASSDFPAETQY,TRBJ2-5,TRBV25-1
ASSSRGASGETQQH,TRBJ1-5,TRBV7-3
ASTPRANSPLH,TRBJ1-6,TRBV7-6
ASSLAEGPATQHF,TRBJ2-2,TRBV7-8
ASMGPPDTNPQY,TRBJ2-3,TRBV2
ASSIDLTGVELAAPSYNEQF,TRBJ2-1,TRBV11-3
ASNEPGGEAF,TRBJ1-1,TRBV6-4
ATSDSGTREQY,TRBJ2-7,TRBV24-1
ASNRGSGEEILY,TRBJ2-5,TRBV7-7
ASSLAGSYGANFLT,TRBJ2-6,TRBV7-8
ASSLPWASQETQY,TRBJ2-5,TRBV3-1
ASSIASQAYNEQF,TRBJ2-3,TRBV19
ASGDGRTDRQY,TRBJ2-3,TRBV2
ASSISCGYNHPQH,TRBJ1-5,TRBV19
ASSEDGVGDHS,TRBJ2-1,TRBV9
ATGAGGTGELY,TRBJ2-3,TRBV2
ASSPGTVVVNN,TRBJ1-2,TRBV9
ARRGVGETHNDAF,TRBJ1-1,TRBV7-9
ASSLDADSPLHF,TRBJ2-3,TRBV7-6
ATSVDSKGGNEQF,TRBJ2-1,TRBV9
ASSVSGLVYEQY,TRBJ2-7,TRBV9
SALPRLATEQF,TRBJ2-1,TRBV20-1
SARDISDRGYGYT,TRBJ1-2,TRBV20-1
ASSSEAGGSRLQF,TRBJ2-1,TRBV7-6
ASSSSSKEDAQY,TRBJ2-7,TRBV15